This is a list of T cell receptor beta chains from one sample in a study of CD8 T cells in Susac syndrome. Via MiXCR, TCRdb re-called the immunoSEQ multiplex PCR reads, giving one row per CDR3 protein. This sample carries some 96,000 distinct CDR3 sequences, around 96% of them seen once, and the ten largest clones take 0.3%. Sequences were obtained from CD8+ T cells from PBMCs. All receptors come from a human donor with Susac syndrome. The CDR3 runs from the conserved cysteine through the conserved F or W. A D gene is named only where the DNA matches it firmly. Size tells how often a clone was seen (once, few, many) or the class of an expanded clone, and some rows leave it out.

TRBV27	-	TRBJ1-6	-	TGTGCCAGCACCCCGACAGCTAATTCACCCCTCCACTTT	CASTPTANSPLHF
TRBV15	-	TRBJ1-4	-	TGTGCCACCAGCAGAGTCGGACCCCTTGAAAAACTGTTTTTT	CATSRVGPLEKLFF
TRBV29-1	-	TRBJ2-1	-	TGCAGCGTTGAATGGGGTGCACCAGGGGACAATGAGCAGTTCTTC	CSVEWGAPGDNEQFF
TRBV28	-	TRBJ1-1	-	TGTGCCAGCAGCTTCAGGCCCCTGAACACTGAAGCTTTCTTT	CASSFRPLNTEAFF
TRBV29-1	-	TRBJ2-2	-	TGCAGTACGAGGGGGGAGTATACCGGGGAGCTGTTTTTT	CSTRGEYTGELFF
TRBV18	-	TRBJ2-7	TRBD1	TGTGCCAGCTCGGCGGACAGGGGGCGCGAGCAGTACTTC	CASSADRGREQYF
TRBV3-1	-	TRBJ2-6	TRBD1	TGTGCCAGCAGCCAATTATGGACAGGGCTCTCTGGGGCCAACGTCCTGACTTTC	CASSQLWTGLSGANVLTF
TRBV29-1	-	TRBJ1-1	TRBD1	TGCAGCGTTGATGGGGACAGGAACACTGAAGCTTTCTTT	CSVDGDRNTEAFF
TRBV24-1	-	TRBJ2-1	TRBD2	TGTGCCACCAGTGATCCCGGGGGACTAGCGGGAGCTGATGAGCAGTTCTTC	CATSDPGGLAGADEQFF
TRBV7-8	-	TRBJ2-2	TRBD2	TGTGCCAGCAGGCTCCCCGCGGGGGTCACCGGGGAGCTGTTTTTT	CASRLPAGVTGELFF
TRBV20-1	-	TRBJ1-3	-	TGCAGTGCGTCCCCCGGCAGTCTTGGAAACACCATATATTTT	CSASPGSLGNTIYF
TRBV15	-	TRBJ1-1	-	TGTGCCACCAGCAGAGATAAACACGCATCTGAAGCTTTCTTT	CATSRDKHASEAFF
TRBV7-9	-	TRBJ2-6	-	TGTGCCAGCAGCGACCCGGGGGCCAACGTCCTGACTTTC	CASSDPGANVLTF
TRBV20-1	-	TRBJ2-1	TRBD2	TGCAGTGCTAGACTAGCGGGGGGGAATGAGCAGTTCTTC	CSARLAGGNEQFF
TRBV29-1	-	TRBJ1-2	TRBD1	TGCAGCGGGTTGACAGGGGGCCCTGATGGCTACACCTTC	CSGLTGGPDGYTF
TRBV28	-	TRBJ2-7	-	TGTGCCAGCAGTTCCGCGGGACAGCTGAGCTCCTACGAGCAGTACTTC	CASSSAGQLSSYEQYF
TRBV20-1	-	TRBJ2-1	TRBD2	TGCAGTGCTAGAGATTTTGGCGGGAGTTTCCACAATGAGCAGTTCTTC	CSARDFGGSFHNEQFF
TRBV3-1	-	TRBJ2-1	-	TGTGCCAGCAGCCCGACCGCCTACAATGAGCAGTTCTTC	CASSPTAYNEQFF
TRBV20-1	once	TRBJ2-5	-	TGCAGTGCTAGTGCGGGCCTAGCGAGCGAGACCCAGTACTTC	CSASAGLASETQYF
TRBV7-3	-	TRBJ2-5	-	TGTGCCAGCAGCTTTTCGACCACTAGGGAGACCCAGTACTTC	CASSFSTTRETQYF
TRBV23-1	-	TRBJ2-5	TRBD2	TGCGCCAGCAGTCGCCCGGGAGGTTCCCAAGAGACCCAGTACTTC	CASSRPGGSQETQYF
TRBV29-1	-	TRBJ1-1	TRBD1	TGCAGCGTGGTAGTACAGGGGATCACTGAAGCTTTCTTT	CSVVVQGITEAFF
TRBV7-2	-	TRBJ1-5	-	TGTGCCAGCAGCTTAGATCCCCCTGGGAGTCAGCCCCAGCATTTT	CASSLDPPGSQPQHF
TRBV4-1	-	TRBJ2-7	-	TGCGCCAGCAGCCAAGATAGGGGGGAAAGGGTCGAGCAGTACTTC	CASSQDRGERVEQYF
TRBV29-1	-	TRBJ2-3	-	TGCAGCGTTGACCTGGACTACCCCACAGATACGCAGTATTTT	CSVDLDYPTDTQYF
TRBV4-1	-	TRBJ1-1	TRBD1	TGCGCCAGCAGCCAAGATCAAGGGACAGAGAACACTGAAGCTTTCTTT	CASSQDQGTENTEAFF
TRBV4-1	-	TRBJ2-1	TRBD1	TGCGCCAGCAGCCGGAAAGAAGGACAGGCTAACAATGAGCAGTTCTTC	CASSRKEGQANNEQFF
TRBV27	-	TRBJ2-7	TRBD1	TGTGCCAGCTCCCTGGGACAGGGGTCATACGAGCAGTACTTC	CASSLGQGSYEQYF
TRBV20-1	-	TRBJ1-1	-	TGCAGTGCTAGAGCTTACGGGGGAACTGAAGCTTTCTTT	CSARAYGGTEAFF
TRBV9	-	TRBJ2-4	-	TGTGCCAGCAGCGTAGTAGGTGTCGAGGCCAAAAACATTCAGTACTTC	CASSVVGVEAKNIQYF
TRBV27	-	TRBJ2-4	-	TGTGCCAGCAGTGCCTCCGGGACTTTGCTGGGCATTCAGTACTTC	CASSASGTLLGIQYF
TRBV9	-	TRBJ2-1	TRBD1	TGTGCCAGCAGCTCTCGTGAGGGGGCGTGGAATGAGCAGTTCTTC	CASSSREGAWNEQFF
TRBV11-2	-	TRBJ2-7	-	TGTGCCAGCAGCTTACTTTCCACAAGCTACGAGCAGTACTTC	CASSLLSTSYEQYF
TRBV12-3/TRBV12-4	-	TRBJ2-2	-	TGTGCCTCCAACTCACTAGGGAGGACCGGGGAGCTGTTTTTT	CASNSLGRTGELFF
TRBV4-1	-	TRBJ1-1	-	TGCGCCAGCAGCCCCCGTGGGGGCACTGAAGCTTTCTTT	CASSPRGGTEAFF
TRBV15	-	TRBJ2-3	-	TGTGCCACTTGCAGGGACGGCTTTTCGGCAGATACGCAGTATTTT	CATCRDGFSADTQYF
TRBV29-1	-	TRBJ2-3	-	TGCAGCGTTGAAGATCGTACGGGGACCACAGATACGCAGTATTTT	CSVEDRTGTTDTQYF
TRBV11-2	-	TRBJ2-1	TRBD2	TGTGCCAGCAGCTTATCCAGCGGGAAAGGGGAGCAGTTCTTC	CASSLSSGKGEQFF
TRBV20-1	-	TRBJ2-2	-	TGCAGTGCTCCGAGGGATACCGGGGAGCTGTTTTTT	CSAPRDTGELFF
TRBV5-1	-	TRBJ2-1	-	TGCGCCAGCAGCTTTCCAAGGGACCAGGGCACCAATGAGCAGTTCTTC	CASSFPRDQGTNEQFF
TRBV10-3	-	TRBJ1-5	-	TGTGCCATCAGCGAGACTAAGGAGTTCAATCAGCCCCAGCATTTT	CAISETKEFNQPQHF
TRBV5-4	-	TRBJ1-1	-	TGTGCCAGCAGCTTGCCTCTGACCACTGGGCAAGGGAACACTGAAGCTTTCTTT	CASSLPLTTGQGNTEAFF
TRBV28	-	TRBJ1-5	TRBD1	TGTGCCAGCAGCCCCAGGGGGATCCCCATTCAGCCCCAGCATTTT	CASSPRGIPIQPQHF
TRBV2	-	TRBJ1-2	-	TGTGCCAGCAGTGAAGAATCGGCGGGGGGCTACACCTTC	CASSEESAGGYTF
TRBV7-6	-	TRBJ2-2	-	TGTGCCAGCAGCTTAGCGTCCGGGGAGCTGTTTTTT	CASSLASGELFF
TRBV5-1	-	TRBJ2-7	TRBD2	TGCGCCAGCAGCTTGACTAGCGGCCAATACGAGCAGTACTTC	CASSLTSGQYEQYF
TRBV29-1	-	TRBJ2-7	-	TGCAGCGTTGAGGGGTATGGAGAGCAGTACTTC	CSVEGYGEQYF
TRBV3-1	-	TRBJ1-6	-	TGTGCCAGCAGCCAAGATCAGGGTGGCTCACCCCTCCACTTT	CASSQDQGGSPLHF
TRBV20-1	-	TRBJ1-5	TRBD1	TGCAGTGCCATCCCCGGGACAGGGACGGTCGGCAATCAGCCCCAGCATTTT	CSAIPGTGTVGNQPQHF
TRBV12-5	-	TRBJ2-1	-	TGTGCTAGTGGTTTGAGCTACAATGAGCAGTTCTTC	CASGLSYNEQFF
TRBV5-4	-	TRBJ1-2	-	TGTGCCAGCAGCTCCGAGTCCGGGACTGGCTACACCTTC	CASSSESGTGYTF
TRBV13	-	TRBJ1-2	-	TGTGCCAGCAGCTCCCAGGGTTACTATGGCTACACCTTC	CASSSQGYYGYTF
TRBV27	once	TRBJ1-2	-	TGTGCCAGCAGTTCCCCCGGGAGAGGGGACAATGGCTACACCTTC	CASSSPGRGDNGYTF
TRBV5-6	once	TRBJ2-5	TRBD1	TGTGCCAGCAGCTTGTTAACAGGGGATCTTGAGACCCAGTACTTC	CASSLLTGDLETQYF